The clone carrying this TCR beta chain has only one observation. Its target is unknown. Using immunoSEQ multiplex PCR, the repertoire was profiled, and TCRdb retains in-frame clones only, with some absent. This sample has more than 2,000,000 clones, with just over 90% found just once. These data belong to a study of shared clonotypes between healthy human individuals. Overall study results and limits: Tissues were not sampled, only blood, and their repertoires likely differ. Clonotype sharing among donors was expected to depend on sequencing depth.

CDR3 length: 12 amino acids. Germline lookup yields CDR1 SGHAT and CDR2 FQNNGV. Trimming removed 0 bases from V and 4 bases from J, with 3 bases in between. The clonotype originates from a man in his late teens or twenties in good health. The chain is built from TRBV11-2 and TRBJ2-5, with no clear D. Material: naive CD4+ T cells sorted from blood. The subset here: CD45RA+ positively selected. For the CDR3, the DNA is TGTGCCAGCAGCTTAGAAGGAGAGACCCAGTACTTC. It is translated as CASSLEGETQYF.